These 28 T cell receptor beta chains originate from one sample sequenced in a study of T-cell memory formation after mild COVID-19. TCRdb redid the calling of the 5' RACE reads with MiXCR, one entry per CDR3 protein. This sample has a few hundred thousand distinct CDR3 sequences, with 13% to 15% found just once. The specimen was PBMCs or a T cell subset sorted from them (not recorded which). All receptors derive from a man aged 18 to 29 who had mild COVID-19 (a few samples of this study predate the infection). Cell type and time point are not known.

This clonotype was seen more than once but under ten times. V is TRBV7-9 and J is TRBJ1-1; D not resolved. Between the trimmed V and J ends, which lost 6 bases and 6 bases, there was a span of 17 bases. The germline CDR1 and CDR2 sequences are SEHNR and FQNEAQ (reference sequence). This CDR3 comprises 14 residues. The DNA for the CDR3 is TGTGCCAGCAGGGGTTCCCGTCCGATTGCTGAAGCTTTCTTT. Translation gives CASRGSRPIAEAFF.

This clonotype was counted a few times. The gene calls are TRBV4-3 and TRBJ2-7; 11 bases agree with TRBD2. The junction had 12 bases not matched to a gene; V was cut back by 3 bases and J by 2 bases. The CDR3 extends over 18 amino acids. Looked up from germline, CDR1 is LGHNA and CDR2 is YSLEER. In DNA form, the CDR3 reads TGCGCCAGCAGCCAGTGGGGGCCTAGCGGGGGGCAGGCCTACGAGCAGTACTTC. Encoded protein: CASSQWGPSGGQAYEQYF.

The chain has TRBV11-3 and TRBJ2-2; TRBD1 aligns across 8 bases. Germline loops: CDR1 SGHNT, CDR2 YENEEA. The junction had 1 base not matched to a gene; V was cut back by 6 bases and J by 1 base. The CDR3 length is 14 residues. As DNA, the CDR3 is TGTGCCAGCAGACAGGGGGGGAACACCGGGGAGCTGTTTTTT. This codes for CASRQGGNTGELFF.

This sequence joins TRBV6-5 and TRBJ2-7; tentative D call: TRBD1 (6 bases). The CDR3 has 17 residues. Per germline, CDR1 MNHEY and CDR2 SVGAGI. Between the trimmed V and J ends, which lost 0 bases and 2 bases, there was a span of 17 bases. CDR3: CASSYSFRRGGTYEQYF. Here the CDR3 DNA reads TGTGCCAGCAGTTACTCTTTCCGCAGGGGTGGGACCTACGAGCAGTACTTC.

The CDR3 nucleotides are TGTGCCAGCAGCTTGGCCATTGGGGGCCAGCCCCAGCATTTT. Its translation is CASSLAIGGQPQHF. The chain joins TRBV5-6 to TRBJ1-5, with D maybe TRBD1 (6 bases). Germline assignment: CDR1 SGHDT and CDR2 YYEEEE. Trimming removed 0 bases from V and 7 bases from J, with 11 bases in between. This CDR3 is 14 amino acids long.

This clonotype was counted between two and nine times. J is TRBJ2-1 and V is TRBV20-1, with a possible D match to TRBD2 (5 bases). CDR3 size: 13 residues. Trimming shortened V by 5 bases and J by 3 bases, and 11 bases separated the two germline ends. CDR1 is DFQATT, CDR2 SNEGSKA, per germline (reference sequence). The CDR3 DNA reads TGCAGTGCTCCCTCGGGATACTACAATGAGCAGTTCTTC. This encodes CSAPSGYYNEQFF.

This clonotype was seen more than once but under ten times. The chain employs TRBV5-1 and TRBJ2-7; perhaps TRBD1 as D (6 bases). The V gene's germline CDR1 is SGHRS and CDR2 YFSETQ. There are 15 residues in the CDR3. V gave up 0 bases and J gave up 1 base, with 11 bases separating them. The CDR3 here is CASSLAEQGSYEQYF. DNA for the CDR3: TGCGCCAGCAGCTTGGCCGAACAGGGTTCCTACGAGCAGTACTTC.

The CDR3 is CASAPGPRNTIYF. The CDR3 coding sequence is TGTGCCAGCGCCCCAGGGCCTCGAAACACCATATATTTT. The V call is TRBV6-6, the J call TRBJ1-3; maybe TRBD1 (5 bases). CDR3 size: 13 residues. The germline CDR1 and CDR2 sequences are MNHNY and SVGAGI (reference sequence). Trimming removed 8 bases at V and 5 bases at J, with 13 bases between.

V usage is TRBV4-3 and J usage is TRBJ2-2; D unresolved. CDR3 length: 16 amino acids. Trimming stripped 0 bases from V and 4 bases from J, with 12 bases between. Germline V gene data show CDR1 as LGHNA and CDR2 as YSLEER. The CDR3 protein is CASSQEVVRSTGELFF. CDR3 coding DNA: TGCGCCAGCAGCCAAGAGGTAGTGAGGAGCACCGGGGAGCTGTTTTTT.

Many counts were recorded for this clonotype. The chain carries TRBV20-1 and TRBJ2-2, with D maybe TRBD2 (6 bases). The length of the CDR3 is 14 residues. Germline CDR1 DFQATT, CDR2 SNEGSKA (reference sequence). V lost 3 bases, J lost 0 bases, and 8 bases lay in between. Here the CDR3 reads CSARVAANTGELFF. The CDR3 coding sequence is TGCAGTGCTAGGGTAGCGGCGAACACCGGGGAGCTGTTTTTT.

The chain joins TRBV6-6 to TRBJ1-1; D is possibly TRBD1 (5 bases). Per germline, CDR1 MNHNY and CDR2 SVGAGI (reference sequence). The V end lost 5 bases, the J end lost 5 bases, and 15 bases lay between the germline ends. The CDR3 has 14 residues. CDR3 sequence (DNA): TGTGCCAGCAGTCAGGGAATCGGTGGGACTGAAGCTTTCTTT. It codes for CASSQGIGGTEAFF.

This rearrangement joins TRBV5-6 to TRBJ1-1; a weak D match, TRBD1 (5 bases). This CDR3 region has 12 residues. V was clipped by 3 bases and J by 8 bases, with 11 bases between them. From germline, CDR1 is SGHDT and CDR2 YYEEEE. The CDR3 coding sequence is TGTGCCAGCAGCTCAGGGAATAGGGAAGCTTTCTTT. Its protein product is CASSSGNREAFF. Drawing the rest from reference TRBV5-6 and TRBJ1-1, the complete variable domain is DAGVTQSPTHLIKTRGQQVTLRCSPKSGHDTVSWYQQALGQGPQFIFQYYEEEERQRGNFPDRFSGHQFPNYSSELNVNALLLGDSALYLCASSSGNREAFFGQGTRLTVV.

The chain employs TRBV29-1 and TRBJ2-7; 7 bases match TRBD1. The CDR3 totals 12 residues. Losses at the gene ends were 7 bases for V and 2 bases for J; bases not matched to a gene: 5. Germline V gene lookup returns CDR1 SQVTM and CDR2 ANQGSEA. CDR3 sequence reads: CSAQGVAYEQYF. Here the CDR3 DNA reads TGCAGCGCCCAGGGGGTCGCCTACGAGCAGTACTTC.

This clonotype was observed a handful of times. This chain uses TRBV6-5 with TRBJ2-3; D call uncertain. Trimming removed 7 bases from V and 3 bases from J, with 5 bases in between. The CDR3 runs to 11 residues. Germline values: CDR1 MNHEY, CDR2 SVGAGI. CDR3 amino acids: CASKETDTQYF. The DNA of the CDR3 is TGTGCCAGCAAGGAGACAGATACGCAGTATTTT.

This clonotype was counted ten times or more. This chain joins TRBV5-6 and TRBJ1-1, with a tentative D call TRBD1 (6 bases). This CDR3 has 16 amino acids. Trimming stripped 1 base from V and 1 base from J, with 14 bases between. Germline CDR1 reads SGHDT; CDR2 reads YYEEEE. As DNA, the CDR3 is TGTGCCAGCAGCTTGTTCGCCAGGGGCGGGAACACTGAAGCTTTCTTT. It is translated as CASSLFARGGNTEAFF. The entire variable domain, with the rest obtained from reference TRBV5-6 and TRBJ1-1, is as follows: DAGVTQSPTHLIKTRGQQVTLRCSPKSGHDTVSWYQQALGQGPQFIFQYYEEEERQRGNFPDRFSGHQFPNYSSELNVNALLLGDSALYLCASSLFARGGNTEAFFGQGTRLTVV.

This clonotype was observed a handful of times. J is TRBJ1-1 and V is TRBV4-2, with a possible D match to TRBD1 (6 bases). This CDR3 is built from 14 residues. The ends were cut back, 3 bases at V and 2 bases at J, with 10 bases in the middle. Germline V gene sequence: CDR1 LGHNA, CDR2 YNFKEQ. The CDR3 spells CASSQLQGNTEAFF. The CDR3 DNA follows: TGTGCCAGCAGCCAGTTACAGGGAAACACTGAAGCTTTCTTT.

The chain uses TRBV2 and TRBJ2-2; 9 bases agree with TRBD1. Germline lookup yields CDR1 SNHLY and CDR2 FYNNEI. V was pared by 3 bases and J by 6 bases, with 8 bases of the junction left unmatched. The CDR3 runs to 16 residues. This chain's CDR3 is CASSDLGQGPPGELFF. The DNA of the CDR3 is TGTGCCAGCAGTGACCTGGGACAGGGACCCCCCGGGGAGCTGTTTTTT.

Only a few counts were recorded for this clonotype. V and J are TRBV5-6 and TRBJ1-5; D unclear. CDR1 SGHDT and CDR2 YYEEEE come from the germline V gene. V dropped 3 bases and J dropped 2 bases, with 12 bases sitting between them. The CDR3 consists of 15 residues. The chain's CDR3 is CASSSRVGGNQPQHF. The DNA for the CDR3 is TGTGCCAGCAGCTCGAGGGTGGGCGGCAATCAGCCCCAGCATTTT.

This clonotype came up a few times. The chain recombines TRBV7-2 with TRBJ2-2, with D perhaps being TRBD1 or TRBD2 (5 bases each). Trimming removed 1 base at V and 13 bases at J, with 10 bases between. CDR1 and CDR2 from the germline V gene are SGHTA and FQGNSA. The CDR3 extends over 12 amino acids. The CDR3 bases are TGTGCCAGCAGCTTAGTACCGGGGCGGCTGTTTTTT. It translates to CASSLVPGRLFF.

J is TRBJ2-2 and V is TRBV7-6; maybe TRBD1 (5 bases). V was trimmed by 6 bases and J by 3 bases, leaving 20 bases between them. CDR1 SGHVS and CDR2 FNYEAQ come from the germline V gene. The CDR3 has 17 amino acids. The CDR3 region is CASSAGSRTKYTGELFF. CDR3 nucleotides: TGTGCCAGCAGTGCCGGATCGAGGACAAAGTACACCGGGGAGCTGTTTTTT.

This clonotype turned up a few times. The genes are TRBV7-3 and TRBJ1-1; TRBD1 matches 9 bases. The CDR3 length is 13 residues. The ends lost 3 bases at V and 7 bases at J; junction bases unmatched: 3. Germline assignment: CDR1 SGHTA and CDR2 FQGTGA. In DNA form, the CDR3 reads TGTGCCAGCAGCTTGGACAGGGGAAATGAAGCTTTCTTT. This translates into CASSLDRGNEAFF.

The table lists this clonotype with a few counts. The CDR3 sequence is CASSQADEQYF. CDR3 nucleotide sequence: TGCGCCAGCAGCCAGGCGGACGAGCAGTACTTC. The V call is TRBV4-1, the J call TRBJ2-7; the D is unclear. The germline V gene has CDR1 MGHRA and CDR2 YSYEKL. The CDR3 consists of 11 residues. V lost 3 bases to trimming and J lost 5 bases, with 5 bases between them.

The chain has TRBV5-1 and TRBJ1-1, with TRBD1 identical over 8 bases. The CDR3 loop spans 15 amino acids. Germline V gives CDR1 SGHRS, CDR2 YFSETQ. The V segment lost 6 bases and the J segment 5 bases; nucleotides outside the gene matches: 12. This CDR3 is CASNNAGGGGTEAFF. The CDR3 DNA is TGCGCCAGCAACAACGCAGGGGGCGGAGGGACTGAAGCTTTCTTT.

This clonotype turned up a few times. This chain uses TRBV7-2 with TRBJ1-1, with 7 bases fitting TRBD1. Trimming cost V 5 bases and J 10 bases; bases outside gene matches: 10. The CDR3 has 13 residues. From germline, CDR1 is SGHTA and CDR2 FQGNSA. The CDR3 DNA sequence: TGTGCCAGCAGCCCTGCGACAGGGTACTTAGCTTTCTTT. It encodes CASSPATGYLAFF.

In this sample, this clonotype turned up a few times. The V and J genes are TRBV5-1 and TRBJ2-2, with D possibly being TRBD2 (6 bases). The CDR3 is 14 amino acids. V was cut by 6 bases and J by 0 bases, with 9 bases left in between. CDR1 is SGHRS, CDR2 YFSETQ, per germline. Written as DNA, the CDR3 is TGCGCCAGCACGCGGGACCCGAACACCGGGGAGCTGTTTTTT. Its protein product is CASTRDPNTGELFF.

This clonotype has a handful of counts. For the CDR3, the DNA is TGCAGTGCCACGCCGCCGGGGACAGATACGCAGTATTTT. Residues: CSATPPGTDTQYF. The chain links TRBV20-1 to TRBJ2-3; a possible D gene is TRBD2 (5 bases). The CDR3 runs 13 residues. Germline values: CDR1 DFQATT, CDR2 SNEGSKA (reference sequence). The V end was cut by 6 bases, the J end by 3 bases, with 13 bases between.

This clonotype was detected ten times or more. The chain has TRBV5-1 and TRBJ2-3; possible D gene TRBD2, 6 bases. The CDR3 loop spans 16 amino acids. Trimming shortened V by 5 bases and J by 2 bases, and 18 bases separated the two germline ends. Germline V gives CDR1 SGHRS, CDR2 YFSETQ. The chain's CDR3 is CASRRVGGLNTDTQYF. CDR3 coding DNA: TGCGCCAGCAGGAGGGTCGGGGGATTGAACACAGATACGCAGTATTTT.

This clonotype was picked up a small number of times. The rearrangement uses TRBV5-1 and TRBJ2-7; possible D gene TRBD2, 5 bases. This CDR3 has 14 residues. V was cut by 0 bases and J by 5 bases, with 12 bases left in between. CDR1 is SGHRS and CDR2 is YFSETQ in the germline V gene. CDR3 sequence reads: CASSLGWRNNEQYF. As DNA, the CDR3 is TGCGCCAGCAGCTTGGGGTGGAGGAACAACGAGCAGTACTTC.